Each of the 18 T cell receptor beta chains below was sequenced from the same sample in a study of T cell repertoires in cytomegalovirus infection. These receptors lack a known antigen. TCRdb itself ran the reads through MiXCR, one entry per CDR3 protein. The repertoire holds 100,000 to 150,000 distinct CDR3 sequences, with approximately 30% as singletons. The source material was CD8+ T cells from cultured PBMCs, sampled from culture after CMV antigen stimulation. Receptor source: a human donor in good health (CMV status not recorded). Some clones in this sample may be carry-over from other donors' samples.

The chain has TRBV2 and TRBJ1-2; D ambiguous. Germline CDR1 and CDR2: SNHLY and FYNNEI. The ends were cut back, 6 bases at V and 2 bases at J, with 16 bases in the middle. The CDR3 is made up of 15 amino acids. The CDR3 region has the DNA TGTGCCAGCAGCGTTCCACGGACTCAGAACTATGGCTACACCTTC. Protein sequence: CASSVPRTQNYGYTF.

The chain has TRBV6-6 and TRBJ2-1; D call uncertain. CDR3 length: 12 residues. CDR1 MNHNY and CDR2 SVGAGI come from the germline V gene (reference sequence). V was trimmed by 5 bases and J by 8 bases, leaving 10 bases between them. The CDR3 loop is CASSVYGHEQFF. CDR3 in DNA: TGTGCCAGCAGTGTCTATGGACATGAGCAGTTCTTC.

This clonotype has a count of ten or more. The chain couples TRBV7-9 to TRBJ2-3; 11 nucleotides align to TRBD1. Germline V lookup: CDR1 SEHNR, CDR2 FQNEAQ (reference sequence). Trimming took 5 bases from V and 0 from J; bases not matched to a gene: 4. The CDR3 length is 16 residues. CDR3 sequence: CASSRWTGGSTDTQYF. CDR3 bases: TGTGCCAGCAGCCGCTGGACAGGGGGCAGCACAGATACGCAGTATTTT.

A few counts support this clonotype. The V and J genes are TRBV7-6 and TRBJ2-5; TRBD2 matches 10 bases. The CDR3 totals 15 residues. The V and J ends lost 4 bases and 4 bases, in that order; junction bases with no gene match: 6. The germline V gene has CDR1 SGHVS and CDR2 FNYEAQ. This CDR3 is CASSYSGGAGETQYF. In DNA, the CDR3 is TGTGCCAGCAGCTACAGCGGGGGGGCTGGAGAGACCCAGTACTTC.

This chain joins TRBV13 and TRBJ2-7; possible D gene TRBD2, 6 bases. This CDR3 has 15 residues. CDR1 PRHDT and CDR2 FYEKMQ come from the germline V gene (reference sequence). The V and J ends lost 4 bases and 0 bases respectively, with 13 bases between them. The CDR3 region is CASSSGTSSSYEQYF. The DNA for the CDR3 is TGTGCCAGCAGCTCCGGGACTTCGAGCTCCTACGAGCAGTACTTC.

The gene calls are TRBV7-8 and TRBJ2-7; 7 positions match TRBD2. Trimming took 1 base from V and 1 from J; bases not matched to a gene: 1. The CDR3 totals 14 residues. Germline CDR1 reads SGHVS; CDR2 reads FQNEAQ. CDR3 nucleotides: TGTGCCAGCAGCTTAGAGGGACTATCCTACGAGCAGTACTTC. It specifies CASSLEGLSYEQYF.

In its sample, this clonotype was seen a few times. The rearrangement links TRBV7-9 to TRBJ2-7; D possibly uses TRBD1 or TRBD2 (5 bases each). The CDR3 is made up of 13 amino acids. V was shortened by 4 bases and J by 3 bases, with 10 bases between the two germline ends. Germline CDR1 and CDR2: SEHNR and FQNEAQ (reference sequence). Here the CDR3 reads CASSWDGDYEQYF. The CDR3 DNA reads TGTGCCAGCAGCTGGGACGGCGACTACGAGCAGTACTTC.

V usage is TRBV20-1 and J usage is TRBJ2-2; 7 positions agree with TRBD1. V shed 5 bases, J shed 5 bases, and the junction held 14 bases outside the gene matches. This CDR3 is 16 amino acids long. Germline lookup yields CDR1 DFQATT and CDR2 SNEGSKA (reference sequence). As DNA, the CDR3 is TGCAGTGCTCCCCAACCTCACAGGGGAGAGACCGGGGAGCTGTTTTTT. As protein: CSAPQPHRGETGELFF.

This clonotype was detected a few times. J is TRBJ1-1 and V is TRBV7-6, with unresolved D. The CDR3 is made up of 13 amino acids. Trimming removed 5 bases at V and 3 bases at J, with 10 bases between. Germline V gene lookup returns CDR1 SGHVS and CDR2 FNYEAQ. CDR3 DNA: TGTGCCAGCAGCCGGAGGGAGGACACTGAAGCTTTCTTT. This gives the protein CASSRREDTEAFF. The whole variable domain, remainder taken from reference TRBV7-6 and TRBJ1-1, is GAGVSQSPRYKVTKRGQDVALRCDPISGHVSLYWYRQALGQGPEFLTYFNYEAQQDKSGLPNDRFSAERPEGSISTLTIQRTEQRDSAMYRCASSRREDTEAFFGQGTRLTVV.

This clonotype was seen more than once but under ten times. CDR3 sequence reads: CASSFGQAQETQYF. In nucleotides, the CDR3 is TGTGCCAGCAGCTTCGGACAGGCCCAAGAGACCCAGTACTTC. This chain connects TRBV7-9 to TRBJ2-5; 7 bases line up with TRBD1. Germline lookup yields CDR1 SEHNR and CDR2 FQNEAQ (reference sequence). V shed 3 bases and J 1 base; nucleotides not matched to a gene: 2. This CDR3 comprises 14 residues.

This clonotype has a single count. V usage is TRBV4-1 and J usage is TRBJ2-7; D remains ambiguous. Deletions cut 4 bases from V and 0 bases from J, with 16 bases between. The length of the CDR3 is 16 residues. Germline loops: CDR1 MGHRA, CDR2 YSYEKL. The CDR3 DNA reads as TGCGCCAGCAGCCCTTATGTGAGTAAGAGCTCCTACGAGCAGTACTTC. It encodes CASSPYVSKSSYEQYF.

The chain links TRBV7-2 to TRBJ1-2; TRBD1 matches at 7 bases. With V trimmed by 6 bases and J by 0 bases, 16 bases remained unmatched. Germline CDR1 SGHTA, CDR2 FQGNSA. The CDR3 is made up of 18 amino acids. The CDR3 region has the DNA TGTGCCAGCAGGGACATAATAGAAACCGGGACAGCTAACTATGGCTACACCTTC. Translated, it gives CASRDIIETGTANYGYTF.

V is TRBV7-2 and J is TRBJ2-1, with TRBD1 as a possible D gene (5 bases). The CDR3 runs to 16 residues. The V end lost 0 bases, the J end lost 4 bases, and 13 bases lay between the germline ends. Germline lookup yields CDR1 SGHTA and CDR2 FQGNSA. This CDR3 reads CASSLAQGVVYNEQFF. DNA for the CDR3: TGTGCCAGCAGCTTAGCGCAAGGGGTGGTGTACAATGAGCAGTTCTTC.

This clonotype was seen a handful of times. The chain combines TRBV9 with TRBJ2-5; 7 bases are shared with TRBD2. Germline lookup yields CDR1 SGDLS and CDR2 YYNGEE. The CDR3 totals 14 residues. Trimming at V came to 4 bases and at J to 6 bases, leaving 9 bases not matched to a gene. The CDR3 DNA reads as TGTGCCAGCAGCCCCCCAGCGGGGCGGAAGACCCAGTACTTC. Protein sequence: CASSPPAGRKTQYF.

This clonotype was detected a few times. The chain uses TRBV15 and TRBJ2-1; TRBD2 matches 9 bases. This CDR3 spans 15 amino acids. J was trimmed by 5 bases and V by 5 bases; bases with no gene match: 7. The germline CDR1 and CDR2 sequences are LNHNV and YYDKDF (reference sequence). CDR3 residues: CATSPVGGGDNEQFF. For the CDR3, the DNA is TGTGCCACCAGCCCCGTTGGCGGGGGGGACAATGAGCAGTTCTTC.

V and J are TRBV14 and TRBJ1-3; D is uncertain. Germline CDR1 is SGHDN and CDR2 is FVKESK. V dropped 1 base and J dropped 0 bases, with 7 bases sitting between them. This CDR3 has 15 amino acids. CDR3 residues: CASSQVPGSGNTIYF. CDR3 nucleotide sequence: TGTGCCAGCAGCCAAGTGCCGGGCTCTGGAAACACCATATATTTT.

This clonotype was observed a handful of times. The rearrangement links TRBV6-5 to TRBJ1-1, with 7 bases matching TRBD1. V lost 1 base, J lost 11 bases, and 10 bases stayed unmatched. The germline V gene has CDR1 MNHEY and CDR2 SVGAGI. There are 14 residues in the CDR3. The CDR3 DNA reads as TGTGCCAGCAGTTACTACAAGGGGGCCGGTACGGCTTTCTTT. As protein: CASSYYKGAGTAFF.

The J gene is TRBJ2-7, the V gene TRBV4-2; D gene ambiguous. With 0 bases removed from V and 7 bases from J, the gap between germline ends came to 16 bases. Germline values: CDR1 LGHNA, CDR2 YNFKEQ. The CDR3 length is 15 residues. CDR3 residues: CASSQDGHGSQEQYF. CDR3 DNA: TGTGCCAGCAGCCAAGATGGCCACGGGTCTCAAGAGCAGTACTTC.